This entry describes one T cell receptor beta chain. Mismatch with germline at one junction end may stem from a read error. The germline gives CDR1 MGHRA, CDR2 YSYEKL. The CDR3 runs 15 residues. These data originate in a study of tumor-infiltrating lymphocytes in primary liver carcinoma. Production of TCR beta cDNA used 400 to 650 ng total RNA together with a constant-region primer. Three rounds of nested multiplex PCR with slightly modified ARM-PCR produced TCR beta libraries. A C-beta reverse primer was combined with TRBV1-TRBV30 forward primers in the first two PCR rounds, and each round had about 10 cycles. TCRdb analysed the multiplex PCR reads with MiXCR anew, one entry per CDR3 protein. Of some 100,000 distinct CDR3 sequences listed, around 73% are singletons. DNA and RNA were both co-extracted from about 19-30 mg of bulk tissue that had not been sorted.

V usage is TRBV4-1 and J usage is TRBJ1-1; D might be TRBD1 (5 bases). The sequenced material came from liver tumor tissue from sampling region 2. Subset specified: tumor region T2, inferior pole. This clonotype originated in an older woman with primary liver carcinoma and hepatitis B virus infection. CDR3 sequence (DNA): TGCGCCAGCAGCCAAGTGAGAGGGACGAGCACTGAAGCTTCCTTT. Amino acid sequence: CASSQVRGTSTEASF.